This T cell receptor (beta chain) derives from a study of T-cell memory formation after mild COVID-19. The overall study: Each donor largely had its own TCR clusters.

Sample barcodes and UMIs were carried by the TCR alpha and TCR beta cDNA libraries that 5'RACE generated with constant-segment primers. TCRdb re-derived calls from the 5' RACE reads in MiXCR, one entry per CDR3 protein. Of 75,000 to 90,000 distinct CDR3 sequences in the sample, over 11% were seen once. The CDR3 totals 14 residues. Trimming pared 5 bases from V and 5 bases from J, leaving 12 bases between. Germline CDR1 and CDR2: KGHDR and SFDVKD. General study results and limits: The finding that pre-infection memory included some responding clones suggested that cross-reactive memory joined. Clones shrinking between day 15 and 85 showed a balanced CD4/CD8 split, and those that grew later tilted toward CD4+.

As to this clonotype: Its target is unknown.

Sequenced material: PBMCs or a T cell subset sorted from them (not recorded which). This sequence originates from an adult woman who had mild COVID-19 (a few samples of this study predate the infection). Cell type and time point are not known. This chain connects TRBV24-1 to TRBJ1-5; D is ambiguous. The CDR3 sequence is CATSGAAVDQPQHF. The CDR3 DNA sequence: TGTGCCACCAGTGGGGCCGCAGTGGATCAGCCCCAGCATTTT.